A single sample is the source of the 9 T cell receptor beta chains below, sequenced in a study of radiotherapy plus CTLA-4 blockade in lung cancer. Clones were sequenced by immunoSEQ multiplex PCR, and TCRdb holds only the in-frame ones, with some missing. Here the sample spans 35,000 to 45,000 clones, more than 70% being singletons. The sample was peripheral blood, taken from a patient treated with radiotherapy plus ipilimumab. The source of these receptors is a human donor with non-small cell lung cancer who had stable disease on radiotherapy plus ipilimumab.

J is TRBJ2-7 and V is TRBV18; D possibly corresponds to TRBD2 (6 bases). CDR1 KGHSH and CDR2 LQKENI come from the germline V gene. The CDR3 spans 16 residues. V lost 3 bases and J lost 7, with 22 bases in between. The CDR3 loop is CASSPTLYGGTGEQYF. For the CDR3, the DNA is TGTGCCAGCTCACCCACCCTATATGGGGGGACGGGGGAGCAGTACTTC.

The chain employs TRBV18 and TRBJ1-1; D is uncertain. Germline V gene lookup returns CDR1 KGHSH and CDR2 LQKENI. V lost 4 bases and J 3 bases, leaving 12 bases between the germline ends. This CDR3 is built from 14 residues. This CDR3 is CASSLRAGYTEAFF. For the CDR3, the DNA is TGTGCCAGCTCACTCAGAGCGGGGTACACTGAAGCTTTCTTT.

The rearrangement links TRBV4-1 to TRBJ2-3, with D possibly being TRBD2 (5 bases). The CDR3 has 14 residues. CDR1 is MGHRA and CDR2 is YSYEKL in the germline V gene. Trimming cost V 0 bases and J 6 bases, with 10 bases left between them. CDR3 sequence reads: CASSQETTSDTQYF. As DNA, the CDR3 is TGCGCCAGCAGCCAAGAGACTACCTCGGATACGCAGTATTTT.

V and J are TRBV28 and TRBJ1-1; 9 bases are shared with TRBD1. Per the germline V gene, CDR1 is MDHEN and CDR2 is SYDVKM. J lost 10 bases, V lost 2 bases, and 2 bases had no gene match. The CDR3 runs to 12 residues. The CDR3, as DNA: TGTGCCAGCAGTTTACCACAGGGGGCAGCTTTCTTT. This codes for CASSLPQGAAFF.

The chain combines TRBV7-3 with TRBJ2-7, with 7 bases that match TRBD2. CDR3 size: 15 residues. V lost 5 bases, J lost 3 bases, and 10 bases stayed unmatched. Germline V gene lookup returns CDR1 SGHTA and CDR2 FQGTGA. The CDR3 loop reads CASSPGASGYYEQYF. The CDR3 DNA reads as TGTGCCAGCAGCCCGGGCGCTAGCGGATACTACGAGCAGTACTTC.

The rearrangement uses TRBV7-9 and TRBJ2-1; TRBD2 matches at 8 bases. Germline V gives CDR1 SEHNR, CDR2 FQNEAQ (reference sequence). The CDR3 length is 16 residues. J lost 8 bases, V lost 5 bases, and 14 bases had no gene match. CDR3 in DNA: TGTGCCAGCAGCCCCGGGGGGGGCCGCGAAATCGATGAGCAGTTCTTC. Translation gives CASSPGGGREIDEQFF.

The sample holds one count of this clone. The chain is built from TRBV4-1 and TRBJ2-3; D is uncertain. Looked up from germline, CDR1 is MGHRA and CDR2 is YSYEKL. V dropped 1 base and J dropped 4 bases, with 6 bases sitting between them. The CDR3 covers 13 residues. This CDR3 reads CASSQVNADTQYF. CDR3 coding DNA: TGCGCCAGCAGCCAAGTTAATGCAGATACGCAGTATTTT.

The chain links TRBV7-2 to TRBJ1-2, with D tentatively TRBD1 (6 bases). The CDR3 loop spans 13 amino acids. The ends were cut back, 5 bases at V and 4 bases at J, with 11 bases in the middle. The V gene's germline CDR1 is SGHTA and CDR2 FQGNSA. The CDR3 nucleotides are TGTGCCAGCAGCGCCGGACAGAGCTATGGCTACACCTTC. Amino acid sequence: CASSAGQSYGYTF.

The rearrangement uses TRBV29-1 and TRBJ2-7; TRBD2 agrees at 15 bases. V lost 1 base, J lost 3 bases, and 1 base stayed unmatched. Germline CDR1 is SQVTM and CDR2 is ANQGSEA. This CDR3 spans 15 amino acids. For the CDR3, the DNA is TGCAGCGTTGAAGGGACTAGCGGGAGGGTCTACGAGCAGTACTTC. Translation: CSVEGTSGRVYEQYF.